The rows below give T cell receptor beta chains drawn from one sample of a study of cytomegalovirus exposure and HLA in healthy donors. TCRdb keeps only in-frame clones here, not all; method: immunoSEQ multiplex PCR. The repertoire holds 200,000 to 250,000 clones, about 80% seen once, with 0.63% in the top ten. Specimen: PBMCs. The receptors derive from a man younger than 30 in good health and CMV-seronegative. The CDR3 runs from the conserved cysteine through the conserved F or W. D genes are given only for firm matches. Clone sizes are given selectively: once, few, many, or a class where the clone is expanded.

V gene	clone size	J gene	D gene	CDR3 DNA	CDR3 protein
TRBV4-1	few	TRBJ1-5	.	TGCGCCAGCAGCCCCTGGGACACCGGCAATCAGCCCCAGCATTTT	CASSPWDTGNQPQHF
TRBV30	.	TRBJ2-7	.	TGTGCCTGGATGGCTCAGGGGTCCTACGAGCAGTACTTC	CAWMAQGSYEQYF
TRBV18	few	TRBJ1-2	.	TGTGCCAGCTCACCCGACGGTCCCTTAGCTGGTGGCTACACCTTC	CASSPDGPLAGGYTF
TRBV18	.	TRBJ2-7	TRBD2	TGTGCCAGCTCACCAGGGGGAGGGTCCGAGCAGTACTTC	CASSPGGGSEQYF
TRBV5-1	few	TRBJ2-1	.	TGCGCCAGCAGCTTCGACAATGAGCAGTTCTTC	CASSFDNEQFF
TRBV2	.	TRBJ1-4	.	TGTGCCAGCAGTGTGGGGGCGGCTAATGAAAAACTGTTTTTT	CASSVGAANEKLFF
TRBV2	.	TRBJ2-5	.	TGTGCCAGCAGTGGGGACATTGGCGAGACCCAGTACTTC	CASSGDIGETQYF
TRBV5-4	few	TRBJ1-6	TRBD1	TGTGCCAGCAGCTCAGTGGGAGACAGGGGTGATTCACCCCTCCACTTT	CASSSVGDRGDSPLHF
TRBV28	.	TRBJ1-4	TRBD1	TGTGCCAGCAGCCTAGGAGCCGGGACAGGGTATGAAAAACTGTTTTTT	CASSLGAGTGYEKLFF
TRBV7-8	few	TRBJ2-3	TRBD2	TGTGCCAGCAGACCTCCTAGCGGGACTGGTTCAGATACGCAGTATTTT	CASRPPSGTGSDTQYF
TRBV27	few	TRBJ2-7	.	TGTGCCAGCAGTTTTGTGCGGAGTGCTAAGAACTACGAGCAGTACTTC	CASSFVRSAKNYEQYF
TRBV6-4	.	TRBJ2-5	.	TGTGCCAGCAGTCTGGAGCAGTACTTC	CASSLEQYF
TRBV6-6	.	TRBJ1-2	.	TGTGCCAGCAGACCCACGGGAGGCGGAGACTATGGCTACACCTTC	CASRPTGGGDYGYTF
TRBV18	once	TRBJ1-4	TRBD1	TGTGCCAGCTCACCAGTCCCCGGGACAGGCACTAATGAAAAACTGTTTTTT	CASSPVPGTGTNEKLFF
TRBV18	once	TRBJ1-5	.	TGTGCCAGCTCACGCACAGGGAATGAGGCCCAACAGCCCCAGCATTTT	CASSRTGNEAQQPQHF